These 30 T cell receptor beta chains were all obtained from the same sample, sequenced in a study of long-term antiretroviral therapy in people with HIV. Survey-level immunoSEQ v3.0 assays were run. Generated by immunoSEQ multiplex PCR, the TCRdb table keeps only in-frame clones and is missing some. This repertoire shows approximately 26,000 clones, approximately 81% found once; its top ten account for under 9.5%. The input for sequencing was unsorted PBMCs, taken 2.3 years after starting antiretroviral therapy. Receptor source: a man aged 35-49 years with HIV.

V and J are TRBV6-5 and TRBJ1-1; D gene ambiguous. CDR1 and CDR2 (germline): MNHEY, SVGAGI. The CDR3 has 15 residues. The V gene lost 1 base and the J gene lost 2 bases, with 11 bases spanning the gap. CDR3 sequence reads: CASSYWAPSNTEAFF. CDR3 sequence (DNA): TGTGCCAGCAGTTACTGGGCACCCTCCAACACTGAAGCTTTCTTT.

The CDR3 DNA reads TGTGCCAGCCTCAGCTGGGCCCAGGGAGCCTACGAGCAGTACTTC. This sequence encodes CASLSWAQGAYEQYF. The chain links TRBV27 to TRBJ2-7, with D perhaps matching TRBD1 or TRBD2 (5 bases each). Germline-derived CDR1 and CDR2 are MNHEY and SMNVEV (reference sequence). Trimming removed 8 bases at V and 2 bases at J, with 19 bases between. This CDR3 region has 15 residues.

The rearrangement links TRBV11-2 to TRBJ1-5; weak D call: TRBD1 (5 bases). Trimming took off 0 bases at V and 4 bases at J, with 10 bases between the two ends. CDR1 SGHAT and CDR2 FQNNGV come from the germline V gene. This CDR3 comprises 15 residues. CDR3 in DNA: TGTGCCAGCAGCTTAGATACCGGGGGTAATCAGCCCCAGCATTTT. It translates to CASSLDTGGNQPQHF.

The chain's CDR3 is CASRRQPNTEAFF. The CDR3 DNA sequence: TGTGCCAGCAGAAGACAGCCTAACACTGAAGCTTTCTTT. V usage is TRBV6-1 and J usage is TRBJ1-1; a weak D match, TRBD1 (5 bases). CDR3 length: 13 residues. The germline V gene has CDR1 MNHNS and CDR2 SASEGT. Between the trimmed V and J ends, which lost 6 bases and 2 bases, there was a span of 10 bases.

Only a few counts were recorded for this clone. The same CDR3 is also encoded by other DNA sequences in this sample. The V call is TRBV9, the J call TRBJ1-3; weak D call: TRBD1 (5 bases). This CDR3 is 15 amino acids long. Trimming pared 2 bases from V and 4 bases from J, leaving 13 bases between. Germline V gene data show CDR1 as SGDLS and CDR2 as YYNGEE. CDR3: CASSVGGSSGNTIYF. CDR3 DNA sequence: TGTGCCAGCAGCGTTGGGGGGTCGTCAGGAAACACCATATATTTT.

J is TRBJ2-7 and V is TRBV5-1; 8 nucleotides line up with TRBD1. V dropped 4 bases and J dropped 2; count of bases not matched to a gene: 5. There are 14 residues in the CDR3. In germline, CDR1 is SGHRS, CDR2 YFSETQ. CDR3 region: CASSQYRGAYEQYF. In DNA form, the CDR3 reads TGCGCCAGCAGCCAATACAGGGGGGCCTACGAGCAGTACTTC. The entire variable domain, with the rest obtained from reference TRBV5-1 and TRBJ2-7, is as follows: KAGVTQTPRYLIKTRGQQVTLSCSPISGHRSVSWYQQTPGQGLQFLFEYFSETQRNKGNFPGRFSGRQFSNSRSEMNVSTLELGDSALYLCASSQYRGAYEQYFGPGTRLTVT.

The table lists this clone with a few counts. The sample has other DNA sequences that encode this CDR3 too. The chain joins TRBV7-9 to TRBJ2-7; possible D gene TRBD1, 6 bases. CDR1 is SEHNR and CDR2 is FQNEAQ in the germline V gene (reference sequence). The CDR3 is 15 residues long. V was clipped by 0 bases and J by 0 bases, with 9 bases between them. The CDR3 sequence is CASSLARDNSYEQYF. CDR3 bases: TGTGCCAGCAGCTTAGCGAGGGACAACTCCTACGAGCAGTACTTC.

The rearrangement joins TRBV5-1 to TRBJ2-1, with 15 bases matching TRBD2. Per the germline V gene, CDR1 is SGHRS and CDR2 is YFSETQ. V shed 3 bases, J shed 8 bases, and the junction held 3 bases outside the gene matches. The CDR3 runs to 15 residues. CDR3 bases: TGCGCCAGCAGCTCCGGACTAGCGGGAGGGTATGAGCAGTTCTTC. This translates into CASSSGLAGGYEQFF.

The J gene is TRBJ2-2, the V gene TRBV7-3, with 7 positions matching TRBD2. Trimming took 5 bases from V and 6 from J; bases not matched to a gene: 9. The CDR3 is made up of 15 amino acids. The germline gives CDR1 SGHTA, CDR2 FQGTGA. The CDR3 here is CASSHGAGPSGELFF. The CDR3 bases are TGTGCCAGCAGCCATGGAGCGGGGCCGTCCGGGGAGCTGTTTTTT.

The gene calls are TRBV11-3 and TRBJ2-1; D unclear. The germline V and J ends were trimmed by 1 base and 10 bases, with 11 bases remaining between them. Per the germline V gene, CDR1 is SGHNT and CDR2 is YENEEA. This CDR3 has 13 residues. The CDR3 region is CASSLVPEGEQFF. In DNA, the CDR3 is TGTGCCAGCAGCTTAGTACCGGAAGGCGAGCAGTTCTTC.

The rearrangement links TRBV2 to TRBJ1-5; 8 positions match TRBD1. The CDR3 is 13 residues long. V trimming: 5 bases; J trimming: 6 bases; junction bases outside the gene matches: 3. Germline assignment: CDR1 SNHLY and CDR2 FYNNEI. The CDR3 bases are TGTGCCAGCAGTCCAGGGGGCGGTCAGCCCCAGCATTTT. Amino acids: CASSPGGGQPQHF. The full variable domain, completed using reference TRBV2 and TRBJ1-5, is EPEVTQTPSHQVTQMGQEVILRCVPISNHLYFYWYRQILGQKVEFLVSFYNNEISEKSEIFDDQFSVERPDGSNFTLKIRSTKLEDSAMYFCASSPGGGQPQHFGDGTRLSIL.

This chain uses TRBV5-4 with TRBJ1-2; 7 positions match TRBD1. Per germline, CDR1 SGHNT and CDR2 YYREEE (reference sequence). CDR3 length: 14 amino acids. Losses at the gene ends were 4 bases for V and 4 bases for J; bases not matched to a gene: 7. CDR3 sequence: CASSPGGWGYGYTF. CDR3 nucleotide sequence: TGTGCCAGCAGCCCAGGGGGATGGGGCTATGGCTACACCTTC. Filled out from reference TRBV5-4 and TRBJ1-2, the complete variable domain reads ETGVTQSPTHLIKTRGQQVTLRCSSQSGHNTVSWYQQALGQGPQFIFQYYREEENGRGNFPPRFSGLQFPNYSSELNVNALELDDSALYLCASSPGGWGYGYTFGSGTRLTVV.

V usage is TRBV21-1 and J usage is TRBJ2-5. TRBV21-1 is a listed pseudogene. The CDR3 is 18 residues long. Here the CDR3 reads CASRGRGPRDPIRETQYF. CDR3 nucleotides: TGTGCCAGCAGGGGCCGAGGTCCGAGGGACCCCATTCGGGAGACCCAGTACTTC.

The V gene is TRBV30, the J gene TRBJ1-1, with 10 bases aligning to TRBD1. Germline V gene lookup returns CDR1 GTSNPN and CDR2 SVGIG (reference sequence). V was clipped by 5 bases and J by 0 bases; unmatched bases: 0. The length of the CDR3 is 13 residues. This CDR3 is CAWGTGVNTEAFF. CDR3 bases: TGTGCCTGGGGGACAGGGGTGAACACTGAAGCTTTCTTT.

The chain joins TRBV30 to TRBJ2-7, with TRBD1 matching 7 bases. Germline-derived CDR1 and CDR2 are GTSNPN and SVGIG (reference sequence). Trimming at V came to 3 bases and at J to 0 bases, leaving 5 bases not matched to a gene. The CDR3 has 14 residues. CDR3 nucleotide sequence: TGTGCCTGGAGGCAGGGGGACAGCTCCTACGAGCAGTACTTC. Encoded protein: CAWRQGDSSYEQYF.

The chain employs TRBV6-5 and TRBJ1-1; TRBD1 matches at 11 bases. V trimming: 6 bases; J trimming: 2 bases; junction bases outside the gene matches: 5. The CDR3 covers 15 residues. Germline CDR1 and CDR2: MNHEY and SVGAGI. This CDR3 is CASRGQGAGNTEAFF. The CDR3 region has the DNA TGTGCCAGCAGAGGACAGGGGGCAGGAAACACTGAAGCTTTCTTT.

The gene calls are TRBV5-1 and TRBJ1-1; 7 bases match TRBD1. Unmatched junction bases numbered 10, after V lost 0 bases and J lost 5 bases. The CDR3 is 16 amino acids. Germline V gene data show CDR1 as SGHRS and CDR2 as YFSETQ. The CDR3 coding sequence is TGCGCCAGCAGCTTGGTCTCGAGGGGGCGAAGTACTGAAGCTTTCTTT. Protein product: CASSLVSRGRSTEAFF.

The V call is TRBV2, the J call TRBJ1-2, with a weak D call TRBD1 (6 bases). The CDR3 totals 14 residues. Germline-derived CDR1 and CDR2 are SNHLY and FYNNEI. The V end was cut by 5 bases, the J end by 0 bases, with 10 bases between. The CDR3 sequence: CASSTGTTNYGYTF. Written as DNA, the CDR3 is TGTGCCAGCAGTACAGGGACTACTAACTATGGCTACACCTTC.

DNA for the CDR3: TGTGCCAGCAGCTTAGGATGGACTCCGGGCGGCAATCAGCCCCAGCATTTT. It encodes CASSLGWTPGGNQPQHF. The chain recombines TRBV7-8 with TRBJ1-5, with unresolved D. CDR3 length: 17 amino acids. Trimming shortened V by 1 base and J by 2 bases, and 15 bases separated the two germline ends. The V gene's germline CDR1 is SGHVS and CDR2 FQNEAQ.

The chain employs TRBV27 and TRBJ1-1; 7 bases agree with TRBD1. The V and J ends lost 8 bases and 6 bases, in that order; junction bases with no gene match: 6. The CDR3 is 12 residues long. Germline CDR1 is MNHEY and CDR2 is SMNVEV (reference sequence). CDR3 nucleotides: TGTGCCAGCCAGACAGGGATGTCTGAAGCTTTCTTT. Translated, it gives CASQTGMSEAFF.

This clone was observed a handful of times. The chain is built from TRBV11-2 and TRBJ2-7; tentative D call: TRBD1 (6 bases). Trimming pared 4 bases from V and 4 bases from J, leaving 8 bases between. CDR3 length: 12 residues. Germline CDR1 is SGHAT and CDR2 is FQNNGV. CDR3 protein: CASSWTAYEQYF. As DNA, the CDR3 is TGTGCCAGCAGCTGGACAGCTTACGAGCAGTACTTC.

This clone has just a few counts. This sequence joins TRBV7-9 and TRBJ2-1; TRBD1 agrees at 9 bases. The CDR3 loop spans 13 amino acids. V trimming: 5 bases; J trimming: 6 bases; junction bases outside the gene matches: 2. Germline-derived CDR1 and CDR2 are SEHNR and FQNEAQ (reference sequence). The CDR3 here is CASSAGQGNEQFF. DNA of the CDR3: TGTGCCAGCAGCGCGGGACAGGGCAATGAGCAGTTCTTC.

This chain links TRBV18 with TRBJ1-2; D not certain. V shed 0 bases and J shed 4 bases, with 15 bases lying between them. The CDR3 is 16 amino acids. Germline V gene data show CDR1 as KGHSH and CDR2 as LQKENI. The CDR3 protein is CASSPPSEGRGYGYTF. The CDR3 DNA is TGTGCCAGCTCACCACCCTCTGAAGGGCGCGGCTATGGCTACACCTTC.

The rearrangement uses TRBV4-2 and TRBJ2-2; D possibly uses TRBD1 or TRBD2 (5 bases each). V was pared by 3 bases and J by 0 bases, with 11 bases between. Germline CDR1 and CDR2: LGHNA and YNFKEQ. This CDR3 has 16 residues. The CDR3 loop reads CASSQPGTTNTGELFF. CDR3 sequence (DNA): TGTGCCAGCAGCCAGCCCGGGACCACGAACACCGGGGAGCTGTTTTTT.

J is TRBJ2-1 and V is TRBV28, with 7 bases that match TRBD1. This CDR3 region has 15 residues. Losses at the gene ends were 1 base for V and 8 bases for J; bases not matched to a gene: 8. Germline V gene sequence: CDR1 MDHEN, CDR2 SYDVKM. The CDR3, as DNA: TGTGCCAGCAGTTTATCTGTGACAGGGCTCCATGAGCAGTTCTTC. It encodes CASSLSVTGLHEQFF.

The chain couples TRBV19 to TRBJ1-6, with 7 bases lining up with TRBD1. This CDR3 is built from 15 residues. CDR1 is LNHDA and CDR2 is SQIVND in the germline V gene (reference sequence). V was clipped by 6 bases and J by 7 bases; unmatched bases: 9. CDR3 bases: TGTGCCAGTAGCCCGACAGGGCTGGGAAATTCACCCCTCCACTTT. Translating it yields CASSPTGLGNSPLHF.

The chain recombines TRBV7-9 with TRBJ2-3, with a possible D match to TRBD1 (5 bases). The CDR3 loop spans 16 amino acids. Germline loops: CDR1 SEHNR, CDR2 FQNEAQ (reference sequence). Trimming pared 4 bases from V and 4 bases from J, leaving 18 bases between. CDR3 residues: CASSSYNQGNPDTQYF. CDR3 DNA sequence: TGTGCCAGCAGCTCTTATAATCAGGGAAACCCAGATACGCAGTATTTT. Using reference TRBV7-9 and TRBJ2-3 for the parts outside the CDR3, the full variable domain is DTGVSQNPRHKITKRGQNVTFRCDPISEHNRLYWYRQTLGQGPEFLTYFQNEAQLEKSRLLSDRFSAERPKGSFSTLEIQRTEQGDSAMYLCASSSYNQGNPDTQYFGPGTRLTVL.

The chain links TRBV5-1 to TRBJ2-1; weak D call: TRBD2 (6 bases). This CDR3 has 17 amino acids. V was clipped by 1 base and J by 0 bases, with 14 bases between them. The germline V gene encodes CDR1 SGHRS and CDR2 YFSETQ. CDR3: CASSLTTGVTSYNEQFF. The CDR3 DNA sequence: TGCGCCAGCAGCTTGACCACGGGGGTCACCTCCTACAATGAGCAGTTCTTC.

The gene calls are TRBV2 and TRBJ2-1; D assignment may be TRBD1 or TRBD2 (6 bases each). V was shortened by 4 bases and J by 8 bases, with 24 bases between the two germline ends. This CDR3 contains 17 residues. Germline CDR1 reads SNHLY; CDR2 reads FYNNEI. CDR3 coding DNA: TGTGCCAGCAGTGGCCCCTCCGCCGGGGGCAAGTCGGATGAGCAGTTCTTC. Protein sequence: CASSGPSAGGKSDEQFF.

The rearrangement uses TRBV7-2 and TRBJ2-7, with TRBD2 identical over 7 bases. Germline V CDR1 and CDR2: SGHTA, FQGNSA. V shed 5 bases, J shed 2 bases, and the junction held 9 bases outside the gene matches. The CDR3 runs to 15 residues. The CDR3 bases are TGTGCCAGCAGCATCCTTAGCGGGCTTGCCTACGAGCAGTACTTC. Translating gives CASSILSGLAYEQYF.